Below are 21 T cell receptor beta chains sequenced from a single sample in a study of T cells in Graves' hyperthyroidism and ophthalmopathy. Using RNA transcripts as the source, TCR beta CDR3 regions were amplified. In the first-round RT-PCR of the TCR CDR3, the HTBI primer set was used. MiXCR, run by TCRdb on the multiplex PCR reads, gives a single entry per CDR3 protein. Of about 260,000 distinct CDR3 sequences in the sample, roughly 15% were seen once. Sequencing used blood. The receptors here all came from a woman aged 18-35 years with Graves' ophthalmopathy.

This clonotype has more than one count but fewer than ten. A single base separates this from a much larger clone, so it may be a read error. This CDR3 reads CANRDSLIDTQYF. The CDR3 bases are TGTGCCAACAGGGACTCTCTTATAGATACGCAGTATTTT. The chain combines TRBV27 with TRBJ2-3; D assignment may be TRBD1 or TRBD2 (6 bases each). This CDR3 is 13 amino acids long. In germline, CDR1 is MNHEY, CDR2 SMNVEV (reference sequence). The germline V and J ends were trimmed by 10 bases and 5 bases, with 16 bases remaining between them.

This clonotype appeared many times. The chain employs TRBV3-1 and TRBJ1-4; 10 bases align to TRBD1. CDR1 is LGHDT and CDR2 is YNNKEL in the germline V gene (reference sequence). This CDR3 is 13 amino acids long. V dropped 8 bases and J dropped 7; count of bases not matched to a gene: 4. The CDR3 region has the DNA TGTGCCAGCCACGACAGGGGGCGTGAAAAACTGTTTTTT. It codes for CASHDRGREKLFF.

This clonotype was observed at least ten times. The rearrangement joins TRBV4-3 to TRBJ2-1; D ambiguous. CDR1 and CDR2 from the germline V gene are LGHNA and YSLEER. The CDR3 consists of 16 residues. Trimming left V 0 bases short and J 0 bases short, with 9 bases between. DNA of the CDR3: TGCGCCAGCAGCCAAGATTCTGAGGTCTCCTACAATGAGCAGTTCTTC. Protein: CASSQDSEVSYNEQFF.

The table lists this clonotype with many counts. Written as DNA, the CDR3 is TGTGCCAGCAGCTTAGAACGGGTCGAGCGGGGGTACCAAGAGACCCAGTACTTC. Encoded protein: CASSLERVERGYQETQYF. The V and J genes are TRBV7-9 and TRBJ2-5, with 8 bases aligning to TRBD2. Trimming took 1 base from V and 0 from J; bases not matched to a gene: 10. Germline loops: CDR1 SEHNR, CDR2 FQNEAQ (reference sequence). The CDR3 length is 18 residues.

The chain recombines TRBV19 with TRBJ1-2; 10 nucleotides agree with TRBD1. Trimming removed 7 bases from V and 6 bases from J; junction bases left unmatched: 8. The CDR3 covers 14 residues. Germline CDR1 and CDR2: LNHDA and SQIVND (reference sequence). The CDR3: CASMGTGARDGYTF. CDR3 nucleotide sequence: TGTGCCAGTATGGGGACAGGGGCTCGGGATGGCTACACCTTC. The full variable domain, its missing parts supplied by reference TRBV19 and TRBJ1-2, is DGGITQSPKYLFRKEGQNVTLSCEQNLNHDAMYWYRQDPGQGLRLIYYSQIVNDFQKGDIAEGYSVSREKKESFPLTVTSAQKNPTAFYLCASMGTGARDGYTFGSGTRLTVV.

This clonotype was observed many times. V gene TRBV9 combines with J gene TRBJ1-1, with a weak D call TRBD1 (5 bases). The V gene's germline CDR1 is SGDLS and CDR2 YYNGEE. The CDR3 consists of 15 residues. Trimming removed 0 bases at V and 4 bases at J, with 13 bases between. This chain's CDR3 is CASSVDAGGITEAFF. DNA for the CDR3: TGTGCCAGCAGCGTAGATGCGGGGGGTATCACTGAAGCTTTCTTT.

This clonotype showed up many times. The V call is TRBV29-1, the J call TRBJ2-3; the match to TRBD2 covers 13 bases. The germline V gene encodes CDR1 SQVTM and CDR2 ANQGSEA. V dropped 7 bases and J dropped 2; count of bases not matched to a gene: 3. This CDR3 is 14 amino acids long. The CDR3 region is CSAGLAGDTDTQYF. The CDR3 DNA is TGCAGCGCAGGACTAGCGGGGGACACAGATACGCAGTATTTT.

This clonotype was seen repeatedly, ten times or more. The chain has TRBV6-1 and TRBJ2-6; D not certain. V lost 5 bases, J lost 0 bases, and 11 bases lay in between. CDR1 is MNHNS and CDR2 is SASEGT in the germline V gene. The CDR3 has 16 residues. CDR3 bases: TGTGCCAGCAGTTACTTGGGCCCCTCTGGGGCCAACGTCCTGACTTTC. The encoded protein is CASSYLGPSGANVLTF.

This clonotype was seen at least ten times. V gene TRBV27 combines with J gene TRBJ1-1; D is ambiguous. Germline V lookup: CDR1 MNHEY, CDR2 SMNVEV (reference sequence). Trimming shortened V by 0 bases and J by 0 bases, and 11 bases separated the two germline ends. The CDR3 extends over 16 amino acids. In DNA, the CDR3 is TGTGCCAGCAGTTTATCGAATCCGACCCTGAACACTGAAGCTTTCTTT. It yields the protein CASSLSNPTLNTEAFF.

This rearrangement joins TRBV11-1 to TRBJ2-5; a weak D match, TRBD2 (6 bases). Germline-derived CDR1 and CDR2 are SGHAT and FQDESV (reference sequence). The CDR3 consists of 17 residues. V lost 0 bases, J lost 1 base, and 15 bases lay in between. The CDR3 here is CASSLANGGDGQETQYF. CDR3 DNA sequence: TGTGCCAGCAGCTTAGCCAATGGAGGGGACGGCCAAGAGACCCAGTACTTC.

This clonotype was observed many times. The rearrangement uses TRBV7-3 and TRBJ2-2, with D unresolved. The CDR3 totals 12 residues. Germline loops: CDR1 SGHTA, CDR2 FQGTGA. Trimming left V 11 bases short and J 4 bases short, with 11 bases between. CDR3 DNA sequence: TGTGCCGGCCCGGTTTTCACCGGGGAGCTGTTTTTT. Its translation is CAGPVFTGELFF.

This clonotype came up many times. The gene calls are TRBV27 and TRBJ1-1; D is uncertain. The V end lost 5 bases, the J end lost 11 bases, and 27 bases lay between the germline ends. In germline, CDR1 is MNHEY, CDR2 SMNVEV (reference sequence). The CDR3 length is 16 residues. The CDR3 DNA reads TGTGCCAGCAGTCCGTGGACCGGGCAGGCAGCGCCGAGGGCTTTCTTT. Its protein product is CASSPWTGQAAPRAFF.

This clonotype was seen many times. The chain employs TRBV13 and TRBJ2-5, with TRBD2 matching 10 bases. Germline trimming cut 4 bases from V and 5 bases from J; bases unmatched to any gene: 10. The germline gives CDR1 PRHDT, CDR2 FYEKMQ (reference sequence). This CDR3 is 16 amino acids long. The CDR3 protein is CASSSPLAGERETQYF. The CDR3 bases are TGTGCCAGCAGCTCGCCGCTAGCGGGAGAAAGGGAGACCCAGTACTTC.

At least ten counts were recorded for this clonotype. V is TRBV4-2 and J is TRBJ2-1; D unclear. Germline CDR1 LGHNA, CDR2 YNFKEQ. The V end was cut by 3 bases, the J end by 5 bases, with 5 bases between. This CDR3 is 12 amino acids long. CDR3 sequence reads: CASSHRDNEQFF. The CDR3 nucleotides read TGTGCCAGCAGCCACCGGGACAATGAGCAGTTCTTC.

In this sample, this clonotype turned up many times. V gene TRBV7-8 combines with J gene TRBJ2-6; D is ambiguous. Germline CDR1 and CDR2: SGHVS and FQNEAQ. The CDR3 is 14 amino acids. Trimming shortened V by 4 bases and J by 2 bases, and 6 bases separated the two germline ends. CDR3 sequence: CASSSPTGANVLTF. CDR3 coding DNA: TGTGCCAGCAGCTCTCCAACTGGGGCCAACGTCCTGACTTTC. Full variable domain (remainder filled in from reference TRBV7-8 and TRBJ2-6): GAGVSQSPRYKVAKRGQDVALRCDPISGHVSLFWYQQALGQGPEFLTYFQNEAQLDKSGLPSDRFFAERPEGSVSTLKIQRTQQEDSAVYLCASSSPTGANVLTFGAGSRLTVL.

This clonotype appeared many times. This chain links TRBV3-1 with TRBJ2-1, with TRBD2 matching 9 bases. V shed 1 base and J 3 bases; nucleotides not matched to a gene: 1. The CDR3 length is 15 residues. The germline V gene has CDR1 LGHDT and CDR2 YNNKEL (reference sequence). The CDR3 protein is CASSQAAGGYNEQFF. The DNA of the CDR3 is TGTGCCAGCAGCCAAGCAGCGGGGGGCTACAATGAGCAGTTCTTC.

This clonotype was recorded at least ten times. V gene TRBV7-9 combines with J gene TRBJ1-4; maybe TRBD1 (6 bases). The V end was cut by 5 bases, the J end by 5 bases, with 12 bases between. This CDR3 has 14 residues. CDR1 SEHNR and CDR2 FQNEAQ come from the germline V gene (reference sequence). The CDR3 is CASSARDNNEKLFF. The CDR3 DNA reads TGTGCCAGCAGCGCCCGGGACAACAATGAAAAACTGTTTTTT. Based on the CDR3 plus reference TRBV7-9 and TRBJ1-4, the full variable domain is DTGVSQNPRHKITKRGQNVTFRCDPISEHNRLYWYRQTLGQGPEFLTYFQNEAQLEKSRLLSDRFSAERPKGSFSTLEIQRTEQGDSAMYLCASSARDNNEKLFFGSGTQLSVL.

This clonotype was recorded many times. This chain connects TRBV12-5 to TRBJ1-5; 7 nucleotides match TRBD1. Germline values: CDR1 LGHNT, CDR2 FRNRAP. J lost 7 bases, V lost 1 base, and 4 bases had no gene match. The CDR3 is 14 amino acids. The CDR3 region has the DNA TGTGCTAGTGGTTTGGGACAGGGTGGGCAGCCCCAGCATTTT. Translation gives CASGLGQGGQPQHF.

The chain links TRBV11-2 to TRBJ1-5, with D unclear. The V and J ends lost 2 bases and 3 bases respectively, with 8 bases between them. The germline CDR1 and CDR2 sequences are SGHAT and FQNNGV. This CDR3 is built from 14 residues. CDR3 coding DNA: TGTGCCAGCAGCTTAACACAGTTCAATCAGCCCCAGCATTTT. It yields the protein CASSLTQFNQPQHF.

This clonotype appeared many times. The rearrangement uses TRBV7-8 and TRBJ1-5; the D gene is possibly TRBD1 (6 bases). CDR1 and CDR2 (germline): SGHVS, FQNEAQ. V gave up 5 bases and J gave up 1 base, with 18 bases separating them. This CDR3 is built from 17 residues. The CDR3 DNA reads TGTGCCAGCAGCCCAAGGGGGGGGGTGGAAAGCAATCAGCCCCAGCATTTT. This encodes CASSPRGGVESNQPQHF.

This clonotype was picked up many times. The chain carries TRBV19 and TRBJ1-1; unclear D gene. V was clipped by 3 bases and J by 1 base, with 9 bases between them. The length of the CDR3 is 14 residues. From germline, CDR1 is LNHDA and CDR2 SQIVND (reference sequence). The CDR3 nucleotides read TGTGCCAGTAGTATCGGGCAGCCGAACACTGAAGCTTTCTTT. This translates into CASSIGQPNTEAFF.